The 18 T cell receptor beta chains given below trace back to one sample, sequenced in a study of blood T cells in healthy people across ages. Sample-barcoded 5' priming and a J-beta primer mix drove a second PCR of about 6 to 11 cycles. TCRdb used MiXCR to reprocess the 5' RACE reads, holding one entry per CDR3 protein. The table has 1.5 million or so distinct CDR3 sequences, 42% seen once. Input material: blood. The origin of the receptors is a woman aged 18-29 years in good health.

On this clonotype itself: Given a much more abundant clone one base away, this may be a read error. V and J are TRBV21-1 and TRBJ2-1; the table's D call, TRBD2, was not checked against the DNA. The J call may not be correct, given that the DNA end is closer to TRBJ2-7. TRBV21-1 is tagged as a pseudogene. This CDR3 has 15 residues. CDR3 DNA: TGTGCCAGCAGCCCCGGACTAGCGGGGCCCAATGAGCAGTACTTC. Its protein product is CASSPGLAGPNEQYF.

The chain links TRBV7-7 to TRBJ2-1; D might be TRBD1 (6 bases). There are 15 residues in the CDR3. Germline V gene sequence: CDR1 SSHAT, CDR2 FNYEAQ (reference sequence). With 2 bases removed from V and 8 bases from J, the gap between germline ends came to 16 bases. The CDR3 coding sequence is TGTGCCAGCAGCTTAAGGGACACCCCTGCGGATGAGCAGTTCTTC. Its translation is CASSLRDTPADEQFF.

A remark on this clonotype: An end of the junction differs from the germline gene, which may be a read error. This rearrangement joins TRBV25-1 to TRBJ1-5; D unclear. CDR1 and CDR2 (germline): MGHDK, SYGVNS. CDR3 length: 17 amino acids. DNA of the CDR3: TGTGCCAGTATAGCGGAACCCCCACAGCGTACCAATCGGCCCCAGCATTTT. Its protein is CASIAEPPQRTNRPQHF.

Only a few counts were recorded for this clonotype. V is TRBV4-1 and J is TRBJ1-2, with 9 bases aligning to TRBD1. The CDR3 runs 17 residues. After removal of 1 base from V and 6 bases from J, the junction contained 12 bases not matched to a gene. Germline CDR1 is MGHRA and CDR2 is YSYEKL. CDR3 in DNA: TGCGCCAGCAGCCAAGGGGCCGGGTACAGGGGGCTTGATGGCTACACCTTC. Its translation is CASSQGAGYRGLDGYTF.

This sequence joins TRBV25-1 and TRBJ2-1; D remains ambiguous. The V end was cut by 3 bases, the J end by 3 bases, with 15 bases between. Germline lookup yields CDR1 MGHDK and CDR2 SYGVNS. The CDR3 runs to 16 residues. The CDR3 bases are TGTGCCAGCAGTGAGGCAGGCAAGAAGGGCTACAATGAGCAGTTCTTC. The encoded protein is CASSEAGKKGYNEQFF. Drawing the rest from reference TRBV25-1 and TRBJ2-1, the complete variable domain is EADIYQTPRYLVIGTGKKITLECSQTMGHDKMYWYQQDPGMELHLIHYSYGVNSTEKGDLSSESTVSRIRTEHFPLTLESARPSHTSQYLCASSEAGKKGYNEQFFGPGTRLTVL.

The CDR3 loop is CASSLGTNFYEQYF. The CDR3 DNA follows: TGCGCCAGCAGCTTAGGGACCAACTTCTACGAGCAGTACTTC. The chain couples TRBV5-1 to TRBJ2-5, with D perhaps being TRBD1 or TRBD2 (5 bases each). Matching the DNA end better, TRBJ2-7 makes the J call doubtful. Germline CDR1 is SGHRS and CDR2 is YFSETQ. The CDR3 spans 14 residues.

This chain connects TRBV7-3 to TRBJ2-6; no clear D. Germline V gene sequence: CDR1 SGHTA, CDR2 FQGTGA. V was clipped by 5 bases and J by 2 bases, with 10 bases between them. CDR3 length equals 15 residues. CDR3 in DNA: TGTGCCAGCAGCCTGGACGGAACTGGGGCCAACGTCCTGACTTTC. It specifies CASSLDGTGANVLTF. The full variable domain, in which reference TRBV7-3 and TRBJ2-6 provide the parts outside the CDR3, is GAGVSQTPSNKVTEKGKYVELRCDPISGHTALYWYRQSLGQGPEFLIYFQGTGAADDSGLPNDRFFAVRPEGSVSTLKIQRTERGDSAVYLCASSLDGTGANVLTFGAGSRLTVL.

The V call is TRBV27, the J call TRBJ2-7; either TRBD1 or TRBD2 may fit D (5 bases each). Germline CDR1 is MNHEY and CDR2 is SMNVEV (reference sequence). The V end was cut by 2 bases, the J end by 3 bases, with 20 bases between. The CDR3 extends over 17 amino acids. CDR3 amino acids: CASSLRGVGAPNYEQYF. In DNA form, the CDR3 reads TGTGCCAGCAGTTTAAGAGGGGTTGGGGCCCCCAACTACGAGCAGTACTTC.

The table lists this clonotype with a few counts. V usage is TRBV6-5 and J usage is TRBJ1-2; TRBD1 might be the D (5 bases). From germline, CDR1 is MNHEY and CDR2 SVGAGI. V was clipped by 0 bases and J by 8 bases, with 16 bases between them. This CDR3 has 15 amino acids. CDR3 in amino acids: CASSYSLSGSRGYTF. The DNA of the CDR3 is TGTGCCAGCAGTTACTCGCTCTCAGGGTCCAGGGGCTACACCTTC.

The chain links TRBV20-1 to TRBJ2-3; D not certain. The CDR3 runs to 11 residues. Trimming took 5 bases from V and 6 from J, leaving 9 bases between them. The germline CDR1 and CDR2 sequences are DFQATT and SNEGSKA (reference sequence). The CDR3 spells CSALHGDTQYF. The CDR3 region has the DNA TGCAGTGCTCTACATGGGGATACGCAGTATTTT.

The V gene is TRBV20-1, the J gene TRBJ2-5, with a tentative D call TRBD1 (6 bases). This CDR3 region has 14 residues. Germline V gives CDR1 DFQATT, CDR2 SNEGSKA (reference sequence). V lost 6 bases, J lost 4 bases, and 18 bases lay in between. The CDR3: CSAAVVGGGETQYF. The CDR3 DNA sequence: TGCAGTGCGGCCGTCGTAGGGGGTGGAGAGACCCAGTACTTC.

V is TRBV29-1 and J is TRBJ2-1; TRBD2 matches at 8 bases. The J call is uncertain, as TRBJ2-7 better fits the DNA end. This CDR3 is built from 15 residues. Germline loops: CDR1 SQVTM, CDR2 ANQGSEA. CDR3 in amino acids: CSGVPREAGYNEQYF. The CDR3 bases are TGCAGCGGGGTACCGCGGGAGGCCGGTTACAATGAGCAGTACTTC.

In its sample, this clonotype was seen a few times. The V call is TRBV4-1, the J call TRBJ2-7; D is unclear. This CDR3 spans 14 amino acids. Trimming shortened V by 5 bases and J by 0 bases, and 11 bases separated the two germline ends. From germline, CDR1 is MGHRA and CDR2 YSYEKL. Written as DNA, the CDR3 is TGCGCCAGCAGCGAACTCATAGACTCCTACGAGCAGTACTTC. Its protein product is CASSELIDSYEQYF.

This clonotype was counted a few times. V usage is TRBV7-2 and J usage is TRBJ2-1, with 7 positions matching TRBD2. Per the germline V gene, CDR1 is SGHTA and CDR2 is FQGNSA. CDR3 length: 14 amino acids. The V segment lost 7 bases and the J segment 7 bases; nucleotides outside the gene matches: 10. The DNA of the CDR3 is TGTGCCAGCACCATCCTGGGAGCGGGGAATGAGCAGTTCTTC. Translating it yields CASTILGAGNEQFF. Supplemented by reference TRBV7-2 and TRBJ2-1, the full variable domain reads GAGVSQSPSNKVTEKGKDVELRCDPISGHTALYWYRQSLGQGLEFLIYFQGNSAPDKSGLPSDRFSAERTGGSVSTLTIQRTQQEDSAVYLCASTILGAGNEQFFGPGTRLTVL.

V gene TRBV10-3 combines with J gene TRBJ2-7; D remains ambiguous. V lost 0 bases and J 3 bases, leaving 6 bases between the germline ends. The CDR3 length is 13 residues. Germline-derived CDR1 and CDR2 are ENHRY and SYGVKD. CDR3 loop: CAISESVDYEQYF. The CDR3 region has the DNA TGTGCCATCAGTGAGTCGGTCGACTACGAGCAGTACTTC.

This clonotype was seen only a few times. V is TRBV27 and J is TRBJ2-3, with 11 positions matching TRBD2. CDR1 is MNHEY, CDR2 SMNVEV, per germline (reference sequence). V gave up 6 bases and J gave up 7 bases; unmatched junction bases: 3. The CDR3 covers 13 residues. This CDR3 reads CASRASGGYTQYF. The CDR3 DNA follows: TGTGCCAGCAGGGCTAGCGGGGGGTATACGCAGTATTTT.

This clonotype was detected a few times. This chain uses TRBV20-1 with TRBJ1-1; unclear D gene. V gave up 3 bases and J gave up 0 bases, with 8 bases separating them. The CDR3 totals 13 residues. Germline loops: CDR1 DFQATT, CDR2 SNEGSKA (reference sequence). CDR3: CSARRMLNTEAFF. The CDR3 DNA sequence: TGCAGTGCTAGGAGAATGTTGAACACTGAAGCTTTCTTT.

V gene TRBV20-1 combines with J gene TRBJ2-7; 7 nucleotides line up with TRBD2. CDR3 length: 14 amino acids. Unmatched junction bases numbered 5, after V lost 1 base and J lost 2 bases. Germline CDR1 is DFQATT and CDR2 is SNEGSKA (reference sequence). The CDR3 here is CSARASGPPYEQYF. CDR3 DNA: TGCAGTGCTAGAGCTAGCGGTCCTCCCTACGAGCAGTACTTC.